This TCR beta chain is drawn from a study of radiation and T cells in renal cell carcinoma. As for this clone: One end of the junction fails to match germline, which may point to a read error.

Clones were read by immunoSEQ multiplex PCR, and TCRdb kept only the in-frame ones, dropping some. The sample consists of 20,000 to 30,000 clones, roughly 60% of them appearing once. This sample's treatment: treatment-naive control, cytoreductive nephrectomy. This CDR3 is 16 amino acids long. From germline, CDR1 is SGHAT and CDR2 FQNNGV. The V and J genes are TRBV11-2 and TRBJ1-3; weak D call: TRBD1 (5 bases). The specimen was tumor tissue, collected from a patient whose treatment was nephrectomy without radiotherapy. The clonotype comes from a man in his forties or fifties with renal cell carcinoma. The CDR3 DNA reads TGTGCCAGCATCTTATCGGGTGGGGCCTCTGGAAACACCATATATTTT. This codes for CASILSGGASGNTIYF.